A selection of T cell receptor beta chains follows, all from one sample in a study of CD8 T cells in ankylosing spondylitis. MiXCR, applied by TCRdb to the 5' RACE reads, yields one record per CDR3 protein. The table has fewer than 750,000 distinct CDR3 sequences, 15% to 20% seen once. The sequenced material came from blood, either unsorted or a sorted T cell fraction (not recorded which). These TCRs come from a male donor with ankylosing spondylitis. The CDR3 runs from the conserved cysteine through the conserved F or W. The D gene is left open where the match is weak. Size values are once, few and many counts, or a class for expanded clones, and some rows have none.

size,J,V,D,DNA,CDR3
NA,TRBJ2-2,TRBV5-1,NA,TGCGCCAGCAACCGGGTTAACACCGGGGAGCTGTTTTTT,CASNRVNTGELFF
NA,TRBJ2-7,TRBV28,TRBD1,TGTGCCAGCAGTACGGGACAGTTGTACTACGAGCAGTACTTC,CASSTGQLYYEQYF
NA,TRBJ1-1,TRBV7-8,NA,TGTGCCAGCAGCTTAATTTCGGGGGGCACTGAAGCTTTCTTT,CASSLISGGTEAFF
NA,TRBJ2-3,TRBV12-3/TRBV12-4,TRBD2,TGTGCCAGCAGCACGGGGGGGCCCCCAGATACGCAGTATTTT,CASSTGGPPDTQYF
NA,TRBJ2-7,TRBV29-1,NA,TGCAGCCAACTAAGTGGGGGCGAGCAGTACTTC,CSQLSGGEQYF
NA,TRBJ2-1,TRBV6-1,TRBD2,TGTGCCAGCAGTGCGGCTAGCGGGAGGGCAACCTACAATGAGCAGTTCTTC,CASSAASGRATYNEQFF
NA,TRBJ1-1,TRBV6-2/TRBV6-3,TRBD1,TGTGCCAGCAGAGGACAGAAACAGGGGGCGAAGGCTTTCTTT,CASRGQKQGAKAFF
many,TRBJ1-1,TRBV12-3/TRBV12-4,TRBD1,TGTGCCAGCAGTTTGGGACAGGAGAACACTGAAGCTTTCTTT,CASSLGQENTEAFF
NA,TRBJ1-1,TRBV5-1,TRBD1,TGCGCCAGCAGCTTGGCCGGGACAGGGGGCGCGAACACTGAAGCTTTCTTT,CASSLAGTGGANTEAFF
few,TRBJ1-1,TRBV11-2,NA,TGTGCCAGCAGCTTAAGGATTCTGGGAGGGGGGATGAACACTGAAGCTTTCTTT,CASSLRILGGGMNTEAFF
NA,TRBJ2-7,TRBV9,NA,TGTGCCAGCAGCCCCGAACGGGATTTTTACTCCTACGAGCAGTACTTC,CASSPERDFYSYEQYF
NA,TRBJ2-7,TRBV7-8,TRBD1,TGTGCCAGCAGCTTAGGAGGACAGGGCTATTCTTCCTACGAGCAGTACTTC,CASSLGGQGYSSYEQYF
once,TRBJ2-2,TRBV7-9,TRBD2,TGTGCCAGCCCGGGGCTAGCGGGGAACACCGGGGAGCTGTTTTTT,CASPGLAGNTGELFF